Below are 20 T cell receptor beta chains sequenced from a single sample in a study of shared clonotypes between healthy human individuals. TCRdb's table, derived via immunoSEQ multiplex PCR, lists solely in-frame clones and lacks some. Of some 1.5 million clones in the sample, nearly 99% were seen once. The sequenced material came from naive CD4+ T cells sorted from blood. Subset of the sample: CD45RA+ positively selected. These receptors all come from a man between 25 and 39 years old in good health.

The chain joins TRBV19 to TRBJ1-1, with D possibly being TRBD1 (5 bases). The CDR3 is made up of 16 amino acids. V was cut by 3 bases and J by 1 base, with 15 bases left in between. Looked up from germline, CDR1 is LNHDA and CDR2 is SQIVND (reference sequence). The CDR3 region has the DNA TGTGCCAGTAGTATTCCGGAGGGGATGCAGAACACTGAAGCTTTCTTT. Protein: CASSIPEGMQNTEAFF.

The chain recombines TRBV15 with TRBJ1-5, with D possibly being TRBD1 (6 bases). V lost 4 bases to trimming and J lost 10 bases, with 17 bases between them. The CDR3 loop spans 14 amino acids. CDR1 is LNHNV, CDR2 YYDKDF, per germline (reference sequence). CDR3: CATSKGEHLFPQHF. The CDR3 bases are TGTGCCACCAGCAAGGGGGAACATTTATTCCCCCAGCATTTT. The whole variable domain, remainder taken from reference TRBV15 and TRBJ1-5, is DAMVIQNPRYQVTQFGKPVTLSCSQTLNHNVMYWYQQKSSQAPKLLFHYYDKDFNNEADTPDNFQSRRPNTSFCFLDIRSPGLGDTAMYLCATSKGEHLFPQHFGDGTRLSIL.

V and J are TRBV9 and TRBJ1-5; no definite D call. This CDR3 contains 14 residues. CDR1 and CDR2 (germline): SGDLS, YYNGEE. V was cut by 1 base and J by 0 bases, with 5 bases left in between. The CDR3 bases are TGTGCCAGCAGCGTAAACCCTAGCAATCAGCCCCAGCATTTT. This encodes CASSVNPSNQPQHF.

The chain carries TRBV28 and TRBJ1-5; D unclear. Germline V gives CDR1 MDHEN, CDR2 SYDVKM. The CDR3 totals 16 residues. Trimming took off 5 bases at V and 7 bases at J, with 21 bases between the two ends. Written as DNA, the CDR3 is TGTGCCAGCAGTCCTCAGGAAGGAGGGAACGGACAGCCCCAGCATTTT. It specifies CASSPQEGGNGQPQHF. The complete variable domain, with remaining parts taken from reference TRBV28 and TRBJ1-5, reads DVKVTQSSRYLVKRTGEKVFLECVQDMDHENMFWYRQDPGLGLRLIYFSYDVKMKEKGDIPEGYSVSREKKERFSLILESASTNQTSMYLCASSPQEGGNGQPQHFGDGTRLSIL.

This rearrangement joins TRBV11-2 to TRBJ1-5; TRBD1 is a possible D gene (6 bases). CDR1 and CDR2 (germline): SGHAT, FQNNGV. Trimming shortened V by 1 base and J by 5 bases, and 9 bases separated the two germline ends. There are 14 residues in the CDR3. As DNA, the CDR3 is TGTGCCAGCAGCTTAGGGCAGGGGTATCAGCCCCAGCATTTT. It yields the protein CASSLGQGYQPQHF.

This clone occurred once. The chain couples TRBV28 to TRBJ2-7, with 10 positions matching TRBD1. Germline V gives CDR1 MDHEN, CDR2 SYDVKM. Germline trimming cut 10 bases from V and 5 bases from J; bases unmatched to any gene: 11. This CDR3 has 14 amino acids. CDR3 sequence: CAISAGTGVHEQYF. DNA for the CDR3: TGTGCCATCTCTGCCGGGACAGGGGTCCACGAGCAGTACTTC.

The DNA of the CDR3 is TGTGCCAGCAGCCCTCCCGGGACGTCGCCTGTAGGCTACACCTTC. Protein sequence: CASSPPGTSPVGYTF. The genes are TRBV28 and TRBJ1-2, with a weak D call TRBD1 (5 bases). Trimming left V 6 bases short and J 8 bases short, with 22 bases between. Germline CDR1 is MDHEN and CDR2 is SYDVKM. CDR3 length equals 15 residues.

The chain employs TRBV15 and TRBJ2-3; D unclear. This CDR3 has 15 residues. Germline assignment: CDR1 LNHNV and CDR2 YYDKDF (reference sequence). V lost 3 bases and J 2 bases, leaving 12 bases between the germline ends. This chain's CDR3 is CATSSPRVDTDTQYF. In DNA, the CDR3 is TGTGCCACCAGCAGCCCACGGGTGGACACAGATACGCAGTATTTT.

CDR3 in DNA: TGTGCCAGCAGTCGCTTAGGGACTAGCGGGAGGAGGGACAATGAGCAGTTCTTC. Amino acid sequence: CASSRLGTSGRRDNEQFF. The chain has TRBV25-1 and TRBJ2-1; 15 bases map to TRBD2. This CDR3 is built from 18 residues. Germline loops: CDR1 MGHDK, CDR2 SYGVNS. The V segment lost 5 bases and the J segment 5 bases; nucleotides outside the gene matches: 10.

This chain links TRBV5-4 with TRBJ2-3; D is undetermined. The CDR3 sequence is 12 residues long. Germline V lookup: CDR1 SGHNT, CDR2 YYREEE (reference sequence). V lost 3 bases and J 8 bases, leaving 10 bases between the germline ends. The CDR3 DNA is TGTGCCAGCAGCTCCGGACCCGCTACGCAGTATTTT. Amino acids: CASSSGPATQYF.

The chain has TRBV4-1 and TRBJ1-1; 9 nucleotides match TRBD1. V was pared by 2 bases and J by 5 bases, with 12 bases of the junction left unmatched. Looked up from germline, CDR1 is MGHRA and CDR2 is YSYEKL. The length of the CDR3 is 17 residues. CDR3 residues: CASSQSGTGIWRTEAFF. The CDR3, as DNA: TGCGCCAGCAGCCAATCCGGGACAGGGATTTGGAGGACTGAAGCTTTCTTT.

The rearrangement links TRBV11-2 to TRBJ2-1; TRBD1 might be the D (5 bases). V lost 8 bases to trimming and J lost 7 bases, with 15 bases between them. The germline CDR1 and CDR2 sequences are SGHAT and FQNNGV. This CDR3 contains 13 residues. The CDR3 sequence is CASGNSAGNEQFF. CDR3 sequence (DNA): TGTGCCAGCGGAAATTCAGCAGGGAATGAGCAGTTCTTC.

The chain employs TRBV1 and TRBJ2-3; TRBD2 is the table's D call, not checked against the DNA. TRBV1 is recorded as a pseudogene. The CDR3 contains 15 residues. For the CDR3, the DNA is TGCACCAGCAGCCATAGCGGAGCTGGAACAGATACGCAGTATTTT. Its translation: CTSSHSGAGTDTQYF.

This chain connects TRBV7-9 to TRBJ2-2; D gene uncertain. The CDR3 loop spans 13 amino acids. Trimming pared 0 bases from V and 5 bases from J, leaving 4 bases between. Germline V gene sequence: CDR1 SEHNR, CDR2 FQNEAQ (reference sequence). The CDR3 loop reads CASSLAGTGELFF. The CDR3 region has the DNA TGTGCCAGCAGCTTAGCTGGGACCGGGGAGCTGTTTTTT.

The chain links TRBV19 to TRBJ2-7; D call uncertain. The V gene's germline CDR1 is LNHDA and CDR2 SQIVND (reference sequence). The CDR3 is 12 residues long. The V gene lost 5 bases and the J gene lost 8 bases, with 13 bases spanning the gap. CDR3 amino acids: CASSEAQSQQYF. CDR3 bases: TGTGCCAGTAGTGAGGCCCAATCCCAGCAGTACTTC. Full variable domain (outside the CDR3, taken from reference TRBV19 and TRBJ2-7): DGGITQSPKYLFRKEGQNVTLSCEQNLNHDAMYWYRQDPGQGLRLIYYSQIVNDFQKGDIAEGYSVSREKKESFPLTVTSAQKNPTAFYLCASSEAQSQQYFGPGTRLTVT.

V is TRBV28 and J is TRBJ2-5; D remains ambiguous. The CDR3 consists of 16 residues. Between the trimmed V and J ends, which lost 4 bases and 4 bases, there was a span of 19 bases. Per germline, CDR1 MDHEN and CDR2 SYDVKM. CDR3 in DNA: TGTGCCAGCAGTTCCCAGACTGGGAATATAGGAGAGACCCAGTACTTC. This gives the protein CASSSQTGNIGETQYF.

This chain links TRBV19 with TRBJ1-4, with 8 bases lining up with TRBD1. Germline V gives CDR1 LNHDA, CDR2 SQIVND (reference sequence). Losses at the gene ends were 5 bases for V and 8 bases for J; bases not matched to a gene: 4. The CDR3 covers 13 residues. The CDR3 region has the DNA TGTGCCAGTAGTCCAGACAGGGGCGAAAAACTGTTTTTT. Translated, it gives CASSPDRGEKLFF.

This clone is a singleton in its sample. The chain links TRBV30 to TRBJ1-1; D not certain. V was trimmed by 2 bases and J by 1 base, leaving 8 bases between them. The CDR3 covers 13 residues. Per the germline V gene, CDR1 is GTSNPN and CDR2 is SVGIG (reference sequence). CDR3 sequence: CAWSWAANTEAFF. The CDR3 nucleotides read TGTGCCTGGAGTTGGGCGGCGAACACTGAAGCTTTCTTT.

A single count supports this clone. The V call is TRBV23-1, the J call TRBJ2-2, with a tentative D call TRBD1 (6 bases). TRBV23-1 is sorted into the ORF group, with uncertain function. Trimming took off 1 base at V and 4 bases at J, with 16 bases between the two ends. This CDR3 spans 17 amino acids. The CDR3 is CASSQLALQGITGELFF. In nucleotides, the CDR3 is TGCGCCAGCAGTCAATTGGCCCTACAGGGAATCACCGGGGAGCTGTTTTTT.

This sequence joins TRBV14 and TRBJ1-5; perhaps TRBD1 as D (5 bases). CDR3 length: 14 amino acids. CDR1 is SGHDN and CDR2 is FVKESK in the germline V gene. Trimming pared 1 base from V and 7 bases from J, leaving 11 bases between. In nucleotides, the CDR3 is TGTGCCAGCAGCCAAGTAGGGGAAAGACAGCCCCAGCATTTT. Translation: CASSQVGERQPQHF.